These 14 T cell receptor beta chains were sequenced from one sample in a study of patients and donors after allogeneic stem cell transplantation. MiXCR, run by TCRdb on the RT-PCR reads, gives a single entry per CDR3 protein. The table records about 88,000 distinct CDR3 sequences, roughly 50% of them present only once. Specimen: blood, either unsorted or a sorted T cell fraction (not recorded which). The receptors here all came from a human donor who was either an allogeneic HSCT recipient or a stem cell or donor lymphocyte infusion donor (not recorded which). It is not recorded whose cells these are; they may come from a transplant donor.

V and J are TRBV25-1 and TRBJ1-1; D possibly corresponds to TRBD1 (5 bases). CDR1 is MGHDK, CDR2 SYGVNS, per germline. The CDR3 is 13 amino acids. Trimming pared 1 base from V and 5 bases from J, leaving 8 bases between. The CDR3 spells CASSEWGGTEAFF. In DNA form, the CDR3 reads TGTGCCAGCAGTGAATGGGGGGGGACTGAAGCTTTCTTT.

V gene TRBV10-3 combines with J gene TRBJ1-5; D gene uncertain. Trimming cost V 0 bases and J 0 bases, with 15 bases left between them. CDR1 and CDR2 (germline): ENHRY, SYGVKD. This CDR3 spans 18 amino acids. CDR3 nucleotides: TGTGCCATCAGTGAGTCCTCGGACTTGGCTAGTAGCAATCAGCCCCAGCATTTT. Amino acids: CAISESSDLASSNQPQHF.

Only a few counts were recorded for this clonotype. This chain uses TRBV15 with TRBJ1-5, with TRBD1 matching 8 bases. Trimming at V came to 0 bases and at J to 7 bases, leaving 5 bases not matched to a gene. The CDR3 contains 15 residues. The germline V gene encodes CDR1 LNHNV and CDR2 YYDKDF (reference sequence). CDR3 nucleotide sequence: TGTGCCACCAGCAGAGATTCAGGGGGCGGGCAGCCCCAGCATTTT. It specifies CATSRDSGGGQPQHF.

The V call is TRBV3-1, the J call TRBJ1-1; D remains ambiguous. Trimming removed 6 bases from V and 10 bases from J, with 15 bases in between. The germline V gene encodes CDR1 LGHDT and CDR2 YNNKEL (reference sequence). The CDR3 totals 12 residues. The CDR3 bases are TGTGCCAGCAGTCAGGTACCCCTGGGAGCTTTCTTT. This sequence encodes CASSQVPLGAFF.

The table lists this clonotype with a few counts. This chain connects TRBV3-1 to TRBJ2-3; TRBD2 is a possible D gene (5 bases). Per germline, CDR1 LGHDT and CDR2 YNNKEL (reference sequence). The V and J ends lost 3 bases and 2 bases respectively, with 9 bases between them. This CDR3 is built from 14 residues. CDR3 residues: CASSQDLYTDTQYF. As DNA, the CDR3 is TGTGCCAGCAGCCAGGACTTATACACAGATACGCAGTATTTT.

The chain recombines TRBV28 with TRBJ1-2, with D possibly matching TRBD1 (6 bases). Trimming cost V 6 bases and J 8 bases, with 19 bases left between them. CDR3 length: 14 residues. Per germline, CDR1 MDHEN and CDR2 SYDVKM. The CDR3 protein is CASSREEGGRGYTF. The CDR3 DNA reads as TGTGCCAGCAGCCGCGAGGAGGGGGGGCGAGGCTACACCTTC.

This chain uses TRBV28 with TRBJ2-7, with unresolved D. Trimming pared 2 bases from V and 7 bases from J, leaving 15 bases between. The germline gives CDR1 MDHEN, CDR2 SYDVKM. The CDR3 is 14 amino acids. CDR3 nucleotide sequence: TGTGCCAGCAGTTTAGCTCCCTCCCCCTGGGAGCAGTACTTC. Translated: CASSLAPSPWEQYF.

J is TRBJ1-3 and V is TRBV6-5; D not resolved. CDR3 size: 13 residues. Trimming took 7 bases from V and 0 from J, leaving 7 bases between them. Germline lookup yields CDR1 MNHEY and CDR2 SVGAGI. CDR3 bases: TGTGCCAGCACCCCCGACTCTGGAAACACCATATATTTT. Translation: CASTPDSGNTIYF.

This clonotype came up a few times. V is TRBV9 and J is TRBJ1-1, with D hard to call. This CDR3 is built from 13 residues. The germline CDR1 and CDR2 sequences are SGDLS and YYNGEE. V was clipped by 3 bases and J by 0 bases, with 6 bases between them. The CDR3: CASSARVNTEAFF. The CDR3 DNA sequence: TGTGCCAGCAGCGCAAGAGTGAACACTGAAGCTTTCTTT. Complete variable domain (other parts from reference TRBV9 and TRBJ1-1): DSGVTQTPKHLITATGQRVTLRCSPRSGDLSVYWYQQSLDQGLQFLIQYYNGEERAKGNILERFSAQQFPDLHSELNLSSLELGDSALYFCASSARVNTEAFFGQGTRLTVV.

The J gene is TRBJ2-1, the V gene TRBV18, with unresolved D. V lost 3 bases, J lost 0 bases, and 9 bases lay in between. Germline V CDR1 and CDR2: KGHSH, LQKENI. This CDR3 has 15 residues. CDR3 in DNA: TGTGCCAGCTCACCCTTGACGGTCTCCTACAATGAGCAGTTCTTC. Residues: CASSPLTVSYNEQFF.

V is TRBV3-1 and J is TRBJ2-7; the D call may be TRBD1 or TRBD2 (5 bases each). This CDR3 is 15 amino acids long. Germline V lookup: CDR1 LGHDT, CDR2 YNNKEL (reference sequence). Trimming cost V 1 base and J 2 bases, with 12 bases left between them. Here the CDR3 reads CASSQGTGPAYEQYF. The CDR3, as DNA: TGTGCCAGCAGCCAAGGAACGGGGCCGGCCTACGAGCAGTACTTC.

The chain carries TRBV25-1 and TRBJ1-2; 9 bases are a match to TRBD1. With V trimmed by 6 bases and J by 2 bases, 10 bases remained unmatched. CDR3 size: 16 residues. CDR1 is MGHDK, CDR2 SYGVNS, per germline. Written as DNA, the CDR3 is TGTGCCAGCAGCCCGGACAGGGGCCCCGGCAACTATGGCTACACCTTC. It codes for CASSPDRGPGNYGYTF.

The chain links TRBV19 to TRBJ1-5; D is undetermined. The CDR3 consists of 15 residues. CDR1 and CDR2 from the germline V gene are LNHDA and SQIVND (reference sequence). Trimming pared 5 bases from V and 0 bases from J, leaving 11 bases between. CDR3 protein: CASSLTEYSNQPQHF. CDR3 DNA sequence: TGTGCCAGTAGTTTAACAGAGTATAGCAATCAGCCCCAGCATTTT.

The chain uses TRBV20-1 and TRBJ2-4; D not resolved. Germline assignment: CDR1 DFQATT and CDR2 SNEGSKA (reference sequence). Trimming stripped 6 bases from V and 0 bases from J, with 15 bases between. The CDR3 is 15 residues long. The CDR3 region has the DNA TGCAGTGCCAAAGTCGAAGCTCTAGCCAAAAACATTCAGTACTTC. This gives the protein CSAKVEALAKNIQYF.